This T cell receptor beta chain was captured by sequencing in a study of blood T cell repertoires in COVID-19. The data were produced by immunoSEQ multiplex PCR, yet TCRdb's version contains in-frame clones alone and is incomplete. The sample records some 200,000 clones, approximately 90% being singletons. The CDR3 length is 13 residues. The V gene lost 6 bases and the J gene lost 6 bases, with 14 bases spanning the gap. The germline V gene encodes CDR1 MNHEY and CDR2 SVGAGI. This receptor was obtained from a man aged 50-59 years with COVID-19, enrolled during active disease. The sample consisted of peripheral blood. The V call is TRBV6-5, the J call TRBJ1-1; D not certain. CDR3 nucleotide sequence: TGTGCCAGCAGCCCCTCTCGCACGGCTGAAGCTTTCTTT. Its translation: CASSPSRTAEAFF.